A single sample is the source of the 18 T cell receptor beta chains below, sequenced in a study of blood T cell repertoires in COVID-19. Generated by immunoSEQ multiplex PCR, the TCRdb table keeps only in-frame clones and is missing some. The profile covers tens of thousands of clones, with roughly 91% appearing a single time and roughly 5% taken by the ten largest. The sequenced sample was peripheral blood. The receptors shown here come from a man aged 65-85 years with active COVID-19.

The chain couples TRBV15 to TRBJ1-2; D gene uncertain. The CDR3 loop spans 15 amino acids. Looked up from germline, CDR1 is LNHNV and CDR2 is YYDKDF (reference sequence). Trimming pared 0 bases from V and 6 bases from J, leaving 14 bases between. The DNA for the CDR3 is TGTGCCACCAGCAGAGATCTCGACACTAGCCATGGCTACACCTTC. It is translated as CATSRDLDTSHGYTF.

The chain carries TRBV6-1 and TRBJ1-2; the D is unclear. The CDR3 length is 15 residues. Germline lookup yields CDR1 MNHNS and CDR2 SASEGT. V was trimmed by 2 bases and J by 0 bases, leaving 10 bases between them. This CDR3 reads CASSELGLSNYGYTF. The CDR3 DNA reads TGTGCCAGCAGTGAATTAGGACTCTCTAACTATGGCTACACCTTC.

The CDR3 DNA is TGCGCCAGCAGCTCGGGTCCGACAGGGAATCCGGGGGAGACCCAGTACTTC. It translates to CASSSGPTGNPGETQYF. V is TRBV5-1 and J is TRBJ2-5; 7 bases are shared with TRBD1. Germline CDR1 is SGHRS and CDR2 is YFSETQ. J was trimmed by 5 bases and V by 3 bases; bases with no gene match: 16. This CDR3 is built from 17 residues.

The chain uses TRBV5-4 and TRBJ2-2; D may be TRBD2 (6 bases). The CDR3 is 16 amino acids. V lost 5 bases and J 1 base, leaving 15 bases between the germline ends. Per germline, CDR1 SGHNT and CDR2 YYREEE (reference sequence). The CDR3 DNA follows: TGTGCCAGCAGGCCTGGAACTAGCCTGAACACCGGGGAGCTGTTTTTT. It specifies CASRPGTSLNTGELFF.

The rearrangement links TRBV6-5 to TRBJ2-2; 8 bases agree with TRBD1. Germline V gene data show CDR1 as MNHEY and CDR2 as SVGAGI. The CDR3 runs to 15 residues. V trimming: 6 bases; J trimming: 1 base; junction bases outside the gene matches: 4. CDR3 loop: CASSLGQGNTGELFF. In nucleotides, the CDR3 is TGTGCCAGCAGCCTCGGACAGGGGAACACCGGGGAGCTGTTTTTT.

The genes are TRBV5-1 and TRBJ2-5; TRBD1 matches at 7 bases. The CDR3 contains 15 residues. Germline trimming cut 6 bases from V and 3 bases from J; bases unmatched to any gene: 11. CDR1 and CDR2 (germline): SGHRS, YFSETQ. CDR3 nucleotide sequence: TGCGCCAGCATACAGGGGCCGAATTTTAAAGAGACCCAGTACTTC. Residues: CASIQGPNFKETQYF. Combining the CDR3 with reference TRBV5-1 and TRBJ2-5 gives the whole variable domain KAGVTQTPRYLIKTRGQQVTLSCSPISGHRSVSWYQQTPGQGLQFLFEYFSETQRNKGNFPGRFSGRQFSNSRSEMNVSTLELGDSALYLCASIQGPNFKETQYFGPGTRLLVL.

This chain connects TRBV9 to TRBJ1-5, with D perhaps matching TRBD1 (6 bases). This CDR3 has 14 amino acids. Trimming took off 2 bases at V and 4 bases at J, with 10 bases between the two ends. Germline loops: CDR1 SGDLS, CDR2 YYNGEE. The CDR3, as DNA: TGTGCCAGCAGCGTCGGACAGCCGAATCAGCCCCAGCATTTT. This encodes CASSVGQPNQPQHF.

The chain joins TRBV7-9 to TRBJ2-7, with TRBD1 identical over 11 bases. Germline-derived CDR1 and CDR2 are SEHNR and FQNEAQ (reference sequence). This CDR3 has 15 amino acids. Trimming at V came to 4 bases and at J to 6 bases, leaving 8 bases not matched to a gene. The CDR3, as DNA: TGTGCCAGCAGCTCCGGGACAGGGGGTGATGTCGAGCAGTACTTC. This encodes CASSSGTGGDVEQYF.

V is TRBV5-1 and J is TRBJ1-2; 7 nucleotides line up with TRBD1. Germline loops: CDR1 SGHRS, CDR2 YFSETQ. V dropped 4 bases and J dropped 4; count of bases not matched to a gene: 10. The CDR3 is 15 residues long. The CDR3 nucleotides read TGCGCCAGCAGCCCGGGGACAGATGTCCTCTATGGCTACACCTTC. Residues: CASSPGTDVLYGYTF. Filled out from reference TRBV5-1 and TRBJ1-2, the complete variable domain reads KAGVTQTPRYLIKTRGQQVTLSCSPISGHRSVSWYQQTPGQGLQFLFEYFSETQRNKGNFPGRFSGRQFSNSRSEMNVSTLELGDSALYLCASSPGTDVLYGYTFGSGTRLTVV.

The chain links TRBV7-9 to TRBJ1-2; 12 bases fit TRBD1. With 6 bases clipped from V and 6 bases from J, the junction kept 11 bases outside the gene matches. The length of the CDR3 is 16 residues. Germline V gene data show CDR1 as SEHNR and CDR2 as FQNEAQ (reference sequence). As DNA, the CDR3 is TGTGCCAGCAGTAACGCCCTGGGACAGGGGGCGCATGGCTACACCTTC. Translation: CASSNALGQGAHGYTF. Looking up the rest from reference TRBV7-9 and TRBJ1-2 gives the full variable domain: DTGVSQNPRHKITKRGQNVTFRCDPISEHNRLYWYRQTLGQGPEFLTYFQNEAQLEKSRLLSDRFSAERPKGSFSTLEIQRTEQGDSAMYLCASSNALGQGAHGYTFGSGTRLTVV.

The gene calls are TRBV19 and TRBJ2-7, with a tentative D call TRBD1 (6 bases). The CDR3 sequence is 15 residues long. V was trimmed by 5 bases and J by 2 bases, leaving 16 bases between them. Germline CDR1 is LNHDA and CDR2 is SQIVND (reference sequence). CDR3 DNA: TGTGCCAGTAGTCTGCGGACAGCGCGCCCCTACGAGCAGTACTTC. It specifies CASSLRTARPYEQYF.

The chain couples TRBV29-1 to TRBJ2-5; 7 nucleotides align to TRBD1. J lost 4 bases, V lost 4 bases, and 3 bases had no gene match. The CDR3 has 12 residues. Germline V gene lookup returns CDR1 SQVTM and CDR2 ANQGSEA. CDR3 region: CSVGQGIETQYF. CDR3 sequence (DNA): TGCAGCGTTGGACAGGGAATAGAGACCCAGTACTTC.

This chain joins TRBV6-5 and TRBJ1-2, with a weak D call TRBD1 (5 bases). This CDR3 region has 14 residues. In germline, CDR1 is MNHEY, CDR2 SVGAGI. V gave up 5 bases and J gave up 5 bases, with 15 bases separating them. The CDR3 spells CASSRGYQGYGYTF. CDR3 nucleotide sequence: TGTGCCAGCAGTAGGGGCTACCAGGGATATGGCTACACCTTC.

This chain uses TRBV14 with TRBJ1-2; tentative D call: TRBD1 (5 bases). Per the germline V gene, CDR1 is SGHDN and CDR2 is FVKESK. The CDR3 is 17 amino acids. Trimming stripped 2 bases from V and 5 bases from J, with 21 bases between. The CDR3 DNA reads as TGTGCCAGCAGCCAAATTACCGGGCTGACGGGGACTTATGGCTACACCTTC. It translates to CASSQITGLTGTYGYTF.

The V call is TRBV27, the J call TRBJ2-3; weak D call: TRBD1 (5 bases). The CDR3 sequence is 15 residues long. Germline V gene data show CDR1 as MNHEY and CDR2 as SMNVEV (reference sequence). V gave up 2 bases and J gave up 0 bases, with 9 bases separating them. CDR3 sequence reads: CASSLRGQSTDTQYF. CDR3 DNA: TGTGCCAGCAGTTTAAGGGGCCAGAGCACAGATACGCAGTATTTT.

This sequence joins TRBV9 and TRBJ2-3; 10 bases fit TRBD1. V was clipped by 0 bases and J by 4 bases; unmatched bases: 5. CDR1 and CDR2 from the germline V gene are SGDLS and YYNGEE. This CDR3 is 16 amino acids long. The CDR3 region has the DNA TGTGCCAGCAGCGTAGGGGGACAGGGGTATTCAGATACGCAGTATTTT. This encodes CASSVGGQGYSDTQYF.

The chain joins TRBV28 to TRBJ1-2; 9 nucleotides agree with TRBD1. This CDR3 has 13 residues. J was trimmed by 7 bases and V by 2 bases; bases with no gene match: 2. CDR1 and CDR2 (germline): MDHEN, SYDVKM. CDR3 loop: CASSLGTGFGYTF. The CDR3 DNA reads as TGTGCCAGCAGTTTAGGGACAGGGTTTGGCTACACCTTC.

In its sample, this clone was seen once. This chain connects TRBV10-3 to TRBJ2-3, with D possibly matching TRBD2 (6 bases). The CDR3 runs 15 residues. Germline V gives CDR1 ENHRY, CDR2 SYGVKD. V was cut by 2 bases and J by 0 bases, with 9 bases left in between. CDR3 sequence: CAISEGTPSTDTQYF. DNA of the CDR3: TGTGCCATCAGTGAGGGGACTCCTAGCACAGATACGCAGTATTTT.